A single sample is the source of the 5 T cell receptor beta chains below, sequenced in a study of cytomegalovirus exposure and HLA in healthy donors. 60 Vbeta and 13 Jbeta primers were used in PCR. Assay: immunoSEQ multiplex PCR; the TCRdb copy retains only in-frame clones and omits some. The repertoire holds about 160,000 clones, 70% to 90% seen once, with nearly 2.5% in the top ten. Source material: PBMCs. These receptors were obtained from a male donor in good health and CMV-seronegative.

The chain has TRBV7-2 and TRBJ2-3; possible D gene TRBD2, 5 bases. Germline V gene sequence: CDR1 SGHTA, CDR2 FQGNSA. Between the trimmed V and J ends, which lost 1 base and 3 bases, there was a span of 17 bases. CDR3 length: 17 amino acids. The DNA for the CDR3 is TGTGCCAGCAGCTTAGTCCTGGCGGGTAAGGGAACAGATACGCAGTATTTT. It codes for CASSLVLAGKGTDTQYF.

The chain uses TRBV7-2 and TRBJ1-4, with 7 bases aligning to TRBD1. With V trimmed by 6 bases and J by 8 bases, 12 bases remained unmatched. Germline assignment: CDR1 SGHTA and CDR2 FQGNSA. The CDR3 totals 15 residues. The CDR3 is CASRDTGVTREKLFF. DNA for the CDR3: TGTGCCAGCAGAGACACAGGGGTAACTAGGGAAAAACTGTTTTTT.

This chain joins TRBV19 and TRBJ2-3; D not resolved. The V gene lost 6 bases and the J gene lost 5 bases, with 6 bases spanning the gap. From germline, CDR1 is LNHDA and CDR2 SQIVND (reference sequence). The CDR3 sequence is 11 residues long. The CDR3 is CASSHQDTQYF. CDR3 DNA: TGTGCCAGTAGCCATCAAGATACGCAGTATTTT.

The chain has TRBV25-1 and TRBJ2-7, with 10 bases that match TRBD1. The CDR3 sequence is 15 residues long. Germline values: CDR1 MGHDK, CDR2 SYGVNS. V was clipped by 2 bases and J by 4 bases; unmatched bases: 5. The DNA for the CDR3 is TGTGCCAGCAGTGAAACCGGGACAGGGGCTTACGAGCAGTACTTC. This gives the protein CASSETGTGAYEQYF.

The rearrangement links TRBV7-6 to TRBJ1-1, with a tentative D call TRBD1 (6 bases). This CDR3 is 15 amino acids long. Germline V gene lookup returns CDR1 SGHVS and CDR2 FNYEAQ. V was pared by 4 bases and J by 3 bases, with 15 bases between. The chain's CDR3 is CASSSLGGRDTEAFF. In nucleotides, the CDR3 is TGTGCCAGCAGCTCCTTAGGGGGAAGGGACACTGAAGCTTTCTTT.